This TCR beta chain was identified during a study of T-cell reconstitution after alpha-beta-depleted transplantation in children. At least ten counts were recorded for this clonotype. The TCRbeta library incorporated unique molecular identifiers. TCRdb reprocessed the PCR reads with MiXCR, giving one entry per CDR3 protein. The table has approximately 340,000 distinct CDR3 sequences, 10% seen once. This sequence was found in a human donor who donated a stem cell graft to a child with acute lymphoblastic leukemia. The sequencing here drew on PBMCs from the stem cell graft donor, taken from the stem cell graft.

CDR3 coding DNA: TGTGCCAGCATAAGTGGGCCTGGGGCCAACGTCCTGACTTTC. Amino acid sequence: CASISGPGANVLTF. The chain recombines TRBV5-6 with TRBJ2-6; no firm D call. This CDR3 is 14 amino acids long. The germline V and J ends were trimmed by 6 bases and 2 bases, with 9 bases remaining between them. Germline assignment: CDR1 SGHDT and CDR2 YYEEEE. Combining the CDR3 with reference TRBV5-6 and TRBJ2-6 gives the whole variable domain DAGVTQSPTHLIKTRGQQVTLRCSPKSGHDTVSWYQQALGQGPQFIFQYYEEEERQRGNFPDRFSGHQFPNYSSELNVNALLLGDSALYLCASISGPGANVLTFGAGSRLTVL.